The subject of this entry is one T cell receptor beta chain. Its antigen is unknown. Base qualities were left out, and no much larger clone turns up one base away. Sequencing took place on an Illumina HiSeq 1500. TCRdb reran the public reads through fastp at Q25 and MiXCR, keeping productive beta chains. Identical CDR3 proteins give one entry, which carries the most common genes and DNA. For this sample the table gives fewer than 650,000 distinct CDR3 sequences, of which around two fifths were detected only once. 48% of the sample is taken by the ten largest. This sample's treatment or condition label indicates: in vitro stimulation with specific CMV peptide epitopes to enrich CMV-specific T cells. This sample was included in a study of T cell repertoires in cytomegalovirus infection (dated by TCRdb to the late 2010s). About the investigation overall: Recently identified HLA-C-restricted CMV epitopes, whose presentation resists viral immunomodulation, were targeted by peptide stimulations together with well-studied HLA-B-restricted epitopes. Donor HLA type was relevant to the analysis, because carriage of CMV infection together with the matching HLA type was indicated by public TCR beta signatures. Summary of the overall study and its limitations: Carriers of CMV infection plus the relevant HLA type were discriminated by the cumulative frequency of public TCR beta family members in the study cohort and in an independent approximately 360-donor cohort. The ex vivo response was dominated by HLA-C-restricted CMV-specific TCR beta clonotypes, which also provided the single most frequent clonotype in two of eight donors.

Spanning cysteine to phenylalanine, the CDR3 consists of 15 amino acids. The DNA shown is the 45-base CDR3, in frame from base 1. CDR1 and CDR2 are drawn from the germline V gene (reference sequence): MNHEY, SMNVEV. Cut back by 6 bases and 0 bases, the V and J ends lie 15 bases apart. Here the sequenced sample was cultured PBMCs, taken from culture after CMV antigen stimulation. Recombination joined TRBV27 with TRBJ2-7, with the D gene not clear enough to name. The sequence came from a human donor in good health (CMV status not recorded). Some clones in this sample may be carry-over from other donors' samples. This receptor carries the CDR3 CASSGVRTRSYEQYF. The nucleotide sequence reads as follows: TGTGCCAGCAGCGGCGTTAGGACCCGCTCCTACGAGCAGTACTTC.